The rows below give T cell receptor beta chains drawn from one sample of a study of CD8+ T cells in alopecia areata. Profiled with immunoSEQ multiplex PCR; TCRdb holds only in-frame clones, not every one. The data show 150,000 to 200,000 clones, with around 60% seen just once and roughly 12% held by the top ten. The sample here was CD8+ T cells sorted from blood, taken at week 24, from a patient treated with tofacitinib. The receptors stem from a human donor with alopecia areata. Each CDR3 is given with its conserved first and last residue. A D gene is named only where the DNA matches it firmly. Clone size is shown for a subset of rows, as once, few, many or a class of expanded clone.

few	NA	TRBV7-2	TRBJ1-1	TGTGCCAGCAGTACCGGGGTGGTCACTGAAGCTTTCTTT	CASSTGVVTEAFF
once	NA	TRBV9	TRBJ2-7	TGTGCCAGCAGCCCTACTCCAGATCGCGAGCAGTACTTC	CASSPTPDREQYF
NA	NA	TRBV5-1	TRBJ1-1	TGCGCCAGCAGCTTATGGGCCAAAGGTCGGACTGAAGCTTTCTTT	CASSLWAKGRTEAFF
NA	NA	TRBV7-9	TRBJ1-6	TGTGCCAGCAGCTTACCCAGGATGGGTTCACCCCTCCACTTT	CASSLPRMGSPLHF
NA	NA	TRBV5-1	TRBJ2-7	TGCGCCAGCAGCTTGGCTCCTACCTACGAGCAGTACTTC	CASSLAPTYEQYF
NA	TRBD2	TRBV27	TRBJ2-1	TGTGCCAGCAGGAGACTAGCCAGGTACAATGAGCAGTTCTTC	CASRRLARYNEQFF
NA	NA	TRBV29-1	TRBJ1-1	TGCAGCGTCGTTGTACCCCGGAACACTGAAGCTTTCTTT	CSVVVPRNTEAFF
NA	NA	TRBV4-1	TRBJ2-3	TGCGCCAGCAGCCGCACAGATACGCAGTATTTT	CASSRTDTQYF
NA	NA	TRBV10-3	TRBJ1-1	TGTGCCATCATGCGGGGAGGGAACACTGAAGCTTTCTTT	CAIMRGGNTEAFF
NA	NA	TRBV5-1	TRBJ2-1	TGCGCCAGCAGGATCACCGGCAATGAGCAGTTCTTC	CASRITGNEQFF
NA	NA	TRBV13	TRBJ1-6	TGTGCCAGCAGCGTCCACCAGAGCTCCTATAATTCACCCCTCCACTTT	CASSVHQSSYNSPLHF
NA	NA	TRBV30	TRBJ2-7	TGTGCCTGGTCAGGGGACCGCATCTACGAGCAGTACTTC	CAWSGDRIYEQYF
NA	TRBD1	TRBV6-5	TRBJ2-2	TGTGCCAGCAGTTTGTCCGGGACAGTTTACACCGGGGAGCTGTTTTTT	CASSLSGTVYTGELFF
NA	NA	TRBV9	TRBJ2-1	TGTGCCAGCAGCGTAAGAAATGAGCAGTTCTTC	CASSVRNEQFF
NA	NA	TRBV4-1	TRBJ1-6	TGCGCCAGCAGCCAACTCACAGGGATCAATTCACCCCTCCACTTT	CASSQLTGINSPLHF
NA	NA	TRBV27	TRBJ1-2	TGTGCCAGCAGAACGCCCGAGGGCTACACCTTC	CASRTPEGYTF
few	TRBD1	TRBV2	TRBJ2-2	TGTGCCAGCAGTTCCACAGGGGGCGCGAGCGGGGAGCTGTTTTTT	CASSSTGGASGELFF
NA	TRBD1	TRBV11-2	TRBJ2-2	TGTGCCAGCAGCCCGACAGGGGGGATAACCGGGGAGCTGTTTTTT	CASSPTGGITGELFF
NA	TRBD1	TRBV30	TRBJ2-7	TGTGCCTGGATAGAAAAGACCAGGACAGGGGGCATGTTCGAGCAGTACTTC	CAWIEKTRTGGMFEQYF
once	NA	TRBV4-2	TRBJ2-3	TGTGCCAGCAGCCAAGAAGGAGACGAGCCAGATACGCAGTATTTT	CASSQEGDEPDTQYF
NA	NA	TRBV20-1	TRBJ1-2	TGCAGTGCTCGGACGGTTGGCTACACCTTC	CSARTVGYTF
NA	TRBD2	TRBV4-1	TRBJ2-5	TGCGCCAGCAGCCAACGGACTAGCGGACAAGAGACCCAGTACTTC	CASSQRTSGQETQYF
NA	NA	TRBV6-5	TRBJ2-4	TGTGCCAGCAGTGGCTGGGAGACCAAAAACATTCAGTACTTC	CASSGWETKNIQYF
NA	TRBD2	TRBV27	TRBJ2-5	TGTGCCAGCAGTAGCGGGGCCGGCTATGAGACCCAGTACTTC	CASSSGAGYETQYF
NA	NA	TRBV14	TRBJ1-1	TGTGCCAGCAGCCAAGTCGTGGGAGCTGAAGCTTTCTTT	CASSQVVGAEAFF
NA	NA	TRBV21-1	TRBJ1-5	TGTGCCAGCAGCAAATTTGCGGACACGCAAAATCAGCCCCAGCATTTT	CASSKFADTQNQPQHF
few	NA	TRBV29-1	TRBJ1-2	TGCAGCACCGACACCCTAACGCACTATGGCTACACCTTC	CSTDTLTHYGYTF
NA	NA	TRBV6-5	TRBJ1-1	TGTGCCAGCAGTTACTCGGCGGCTCACACTGAAGCTTTCTTT	CASSYSAAHTEAFF
few	NA	TRBV9	TRBJ2-2	TGTGCCAGCAGCGTAGATCCGGGTGACACCGGGGAGCTGTTTTTT	CASSVDPGDTGELFF
NA	NA	TRBV11-2	TRBJ1-1	TGTGCCAGCAGCTCAATTGATCGACCTGAAGCTTTCTTT	CASSSIDRPEAFF
NA	NA	TRBV5-1	TRBJ2-1	TGCGCCAGCAGCTTGAGAAGTGAACGGGATAACAATGAGCAGTTCTTC	CASSLRSERDNNEQFF
NA	NA	TRBV30	TRBJ1-4	TGTGCCTGGAGAAGGGAGGGAAGAGGAGACAATGAAAAACTGTTTTTT	CAWRREGRGDNEKLFF
NA	NA	TRBV29-1	TRBJ1-2	TGCAGCGGCCTGGGGGGGACGATTGGTGGCTACACCTTC	CSGLGGTIGGYTF
NA	NA	TRBV7-2	TRBJ2-5	TGTGCCAGCAGCGTTAGCCCGAGGGAAGTGGAGACCCAGTACTTC	CASSVSPREVETQYF
NA	TRBD2	TRBV5-6	TRBJ2-3	TGTGCCAGCAGACATCGTACTAGCGGGGGGGCCGGGGATACGCAGTATTTT	CASRHRTSGGAGDTQYF
NA	NA	TRBV9	TRBJ1-1	TGTGCCAGCAGCGAAAAAGCTTTCTTT	CASSEKAFF
few	NA	TRBV13	TRBJ1-4	TGTGCCAGCAGCTTAGCCCTCGGTAATGAAAAACTGTTTTTT	CASSLALGNEKLFF
once	TRBD1	TRBV5-6	TRBJ2-7	TGTGCCAGCAGCTTCGGGACAGGACTTTACGAGCAGTACTTC	CASSFGTGLYEQYF
NA	NA	TRBV6-1	TRBJ1-5	TGTGCCAGCAGTGATGGTCGGGGTTATAGCAATCAGCCCCAGCATTTT	CASSDGRGYSNQPQHF
NA	NA	TRBV29-1	TRBJ2-1	TGCAGCTCAAATTTCCAGCCCAATGAGCAGTTCTTC	CSSNFQPNEQFF
NA	NA	TRBV13	TRBJ1-4	TGTGCCAGCAGCTTAGCTGGACTAGGGGAAAAACTGTTTTTT	CASSLAGLGEKLFF